This is a list of T cell receptor beta chains from one sample in a study of T cell changes during pregnancy in multiple sclerosis. The table came from immunoSEQ multiplex PCR; TCRdb's copy has only in-frame clones and leaves some out. The table has tens of thousands of clones, over 80% seen once. This specimen was CD4+ T cells from peripheral blood mononuclear cells, taken after pregnancy. These receptors came from a female donor with multiple sclerosis, enrolled in a pregnancy study. Each CDR3 is given with its conserved first and last residue. D genes are given only for firm matches. Rows give clone size only sometimes, using once, few, many, or a class for an expanded clone.

d_call j_call v_call clone_size cdr3_aa
- TRBJ2-3 TRBV4-3 - CASSQEYRQRTDTQYF
TRBD1 TRBJ1-2 TRBV9 - CASSVGDRGDGYTF
TRBD1 TRBJ1-2 TRBV28 - CASSLFTGTGYGYTF
- TRBJ1-2 TRBV6-5 - CASSYSSYNYGYTF
- TRBJ2-7 TRBV25-1 - CASMRYGTYEQYF
TRBD1 TRBJ1-5 TRBV7-9 - CASSSSNRGNQPQHF
- TRBJ1-5 TRBV29-1 - CSVANSPSNQPQHF
- TRBJ1-1 TRBV9 - CASSVGEWASTEAFF
TRBD2 TRBJ2-1 TRBV5-6 once CASREAGALSYNEQFF
TRBD1 TRBJ2-7 TRBV23-1 - CASSQSNSGQGTYEQYF
TRBD2 TRBJ2-5 TRBV7-3 - CASSLTSWGGETQYF
TRBD1 TRBJ1-5 TRBV19 - CASSVQQGFLHQPQHF
TRBD1 TRBJ2-7 TRBV6-1 - CASSGQAYEQYF
TRBD2 TRBJ2-3 TRBV10-3 - CAISEMASGGADTQYF
TRBD1 TRBJ1-2 TRBV6-5 - CASSYSRDRVNYGYTF
TRBD2 TRBJ2-7 TRBV5-5 - CASSLATSGGGGYEQYF
- TRBJ2-5 TRBV11-2 - CASSLGTAQETQYF
- TRBJ2-1 TRBV11-1 - CASSLRGASYNEQFF
- TRBJ1-2 TRBV9 - CASSVVEGYGYTF
- TRBJ2-7 TRBV7-3 - CASSPQQGAPYEQYF
- TRBJ2-1 TRBV5-5 - CASSPLGGASNEQFF
TRBD2 TRBJ2-3 TRBV2 - CASRMRAGASTDTQYF
- TRBJ1-4 TRBV4-1 once CASSQGGSAGTNEKLFF
- TRBJ2-5 TRBV18 - CASSPQKGDGETQYF
TRBD1 TRBJ1-4 TRBV19 - CASRDRAMGEKLFF
TRBD1 TRBJ1-5 TRBV6-5 - CASSRQGSNQPQHF
TRBD1 TRBJ2-3 TRBV5-6 - CASSFGQGTDTQYF
TRBD1 TRBJ1-1 TRBV19 - CASSPWTGRTEAFF
TRBD2 TRBJ2-3 TRBV7-3 - CASSALGGALTDTQYF
TRBD1 TRBJ1-4 TRBV7-8 - CASTPQQGMNEKLFF
TRBD2 TRBJ2-7 TRBV6-6 once CASSSTSGGNYEQYF
TRBD1 TRBJ1-1 TRBV18 - CASSPKQQGAAEAFF
TRBD1 TRBJ1-1 TRBV6-5 few CASREDRAAEAFF
- TRBJ1-5 TRBV7-9 few CASSSSGSNQPQHF
TRBD2 TRBJ2-3 TRBV19 - CASSIAGAGADTQYF
TRBD1 TRBJ1-2 TRBV6-1 - CASSTGQGAIYGYTF
- TRBJ2-5 TRBV5-4 - CASSFPPGETQYF
TRBD2 TRBJ2-1 TRBV9 - CASSPLAGGTGEQFF
- TRBJ1-6 TRBV27 - CASSSGSGGNSPLHF
- TRBJ1-1 TRBV30 - CAWIGGIGNTEAFF
TRBD1 TRBJ1-5 TRBV27 - CASRDRQGQPQHF
TRBD1 TRBJ2-2 TRBV11-1 - CASSPDRGDTGELFF
TRBD1 TRBJ2-2 TRBV25-1 few CASRTGTGTPGELFF
TRBD2 TRBJ2-5 TRBV9 - CASSSRGLAGVNGETQYF
TRBD1 TRBJ2-7 TRBV7-2 - CASSFQGAGYEQYF
- TRBJ1-4 TRBV7-9 few CASSFWGDNEKLFF
TRBD1 TRBJ2-7 TRBV12-5 - CASALGGRQGAYEQYF
TRBD1 TRBJ2-5 TRBV7-9 - CASSSPRQGAKETQYF
TRBD1 TRBJ1-1 TRBV5-4 - CASSPGQGRWNTEAFF
- TRBJ1-1 TRBV4-2 - CASSQVTAPNTEAFF
TRBD2 TRBJ2-7 TRBV7-3 once CASSPRGTSFHEQYF
TRBD1 TRBJ1-5 TRBV30 - CAWSVRRDRGFQPQHF
TRBD2 TRBJ2-3 TRBV2 - CASSPAGAGTDTQYF
- TRBJ1-4 TRBV9 - CASSVRGSGVNEKLFF